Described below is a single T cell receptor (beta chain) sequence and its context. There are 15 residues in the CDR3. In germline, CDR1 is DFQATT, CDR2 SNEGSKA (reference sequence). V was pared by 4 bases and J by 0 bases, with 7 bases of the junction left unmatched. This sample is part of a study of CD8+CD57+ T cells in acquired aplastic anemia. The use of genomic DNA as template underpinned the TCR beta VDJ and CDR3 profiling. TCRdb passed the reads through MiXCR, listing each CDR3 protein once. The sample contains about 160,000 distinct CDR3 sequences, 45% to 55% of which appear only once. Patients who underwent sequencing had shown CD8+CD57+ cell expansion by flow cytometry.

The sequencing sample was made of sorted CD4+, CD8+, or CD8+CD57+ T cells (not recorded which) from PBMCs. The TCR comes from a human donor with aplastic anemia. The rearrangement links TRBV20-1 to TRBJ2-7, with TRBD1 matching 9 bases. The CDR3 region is CSANAGTGISYEQYF. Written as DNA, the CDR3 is TGCAGTGCTAATGCAGGGACAGGGATCTCCTACGAGCAGTACTTC.